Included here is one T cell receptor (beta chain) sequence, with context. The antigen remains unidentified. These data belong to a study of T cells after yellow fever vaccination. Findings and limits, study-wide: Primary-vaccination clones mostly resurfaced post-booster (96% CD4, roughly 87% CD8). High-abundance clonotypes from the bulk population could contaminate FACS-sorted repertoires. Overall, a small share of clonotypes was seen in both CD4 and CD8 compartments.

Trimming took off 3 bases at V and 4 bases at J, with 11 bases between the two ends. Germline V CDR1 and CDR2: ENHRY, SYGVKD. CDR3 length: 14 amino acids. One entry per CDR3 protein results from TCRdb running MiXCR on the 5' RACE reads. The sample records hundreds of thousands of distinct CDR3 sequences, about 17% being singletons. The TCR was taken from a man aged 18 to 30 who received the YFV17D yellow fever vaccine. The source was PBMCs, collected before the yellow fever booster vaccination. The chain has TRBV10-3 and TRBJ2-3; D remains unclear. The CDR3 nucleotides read TGTGCCATCAGTGAAAACCGGAACGCAGATACGCAGTATTTT. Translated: CAISENRNADTQYF.